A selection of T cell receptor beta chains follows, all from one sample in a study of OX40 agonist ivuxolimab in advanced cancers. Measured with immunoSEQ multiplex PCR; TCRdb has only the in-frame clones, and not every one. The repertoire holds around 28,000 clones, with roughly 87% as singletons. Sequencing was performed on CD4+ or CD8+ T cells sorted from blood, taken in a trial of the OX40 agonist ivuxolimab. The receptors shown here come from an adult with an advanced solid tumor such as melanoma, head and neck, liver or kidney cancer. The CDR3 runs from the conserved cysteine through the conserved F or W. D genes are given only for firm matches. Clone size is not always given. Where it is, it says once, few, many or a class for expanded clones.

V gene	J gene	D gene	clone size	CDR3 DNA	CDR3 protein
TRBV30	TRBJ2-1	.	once	TGTGCCCTGGGGTTAGGCAATGAGCAGTTCTTC	CALGLGNEQFF
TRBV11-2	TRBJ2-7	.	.	TGTGCCAGCAGCTTAGTAAGAGGGAGCTCCTACGAGCAGTACTTC	CASSLVRGSSYEQYF
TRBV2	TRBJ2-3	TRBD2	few	TGTGCCAGCAGTGAAAGCGGGGCCATTCCAGATACGCAGTATTTT	CASSESGAIPDTQYF
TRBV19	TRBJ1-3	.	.	TGTGCCAGTAGTTGGTGGCAGGCCGACACCATATATTTT	CASSWWQADTIYF
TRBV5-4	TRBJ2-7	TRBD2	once	TGTGCCAGCAGCCCCGGACTAGTGGGTAGCTCCTACGAGCAGTACTTC	CASSPGLVGSSYEQYF
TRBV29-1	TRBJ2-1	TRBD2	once	TGCAGCGTGGTCCCGGGACTAGCGGGAGAATGGCAGCAGTTCTTC	CSVVPGLAGEWQQFF
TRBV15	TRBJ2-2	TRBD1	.	TGTGCCACCAGCAGAGATCCGGTGACAGGGGCTTTCGACACCGGGGAGCTGTTTTTT	CATSRDPVTGAFDTGELFF
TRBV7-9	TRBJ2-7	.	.	TGTGCCAGCAGCAAAACAGGGATCGGCAGGCAGTACTTC	CASSKTGIGRQYF
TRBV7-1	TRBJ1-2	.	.	TGTGCCAGCAGCTTAGTGGGCTATGGCTACACCTTC	CASSLVGYGYTF
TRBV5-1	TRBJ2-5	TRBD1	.	TGCGCCAGCAGCTTGGTTCAGGGGGCATGGGAGACCCAGTACTTC	CASSLVQGAWETQYF
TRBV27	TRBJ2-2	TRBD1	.	TGTGCCAGCAGTCCTAACCTCCGAACAGGGGGCATCAACACCGGGGAGCTGTTTTTT	CASSPNLRTGGINTGELFF
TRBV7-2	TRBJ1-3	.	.	TGTGCCAGCACCACATCCGACAACCCTGGAAACACCATATATTTT	CASTTSDNPGNTIYF
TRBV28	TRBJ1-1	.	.	TGTGCCAGCAGGGTTGCTCGTCCTCGCCCGGGGGCTTTCTTT	CASRVARPRPGAFF
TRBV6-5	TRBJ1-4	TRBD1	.	TGTGCCAGCAGCTCAAACAGGGGGCATGAAAAACTGTTTTTT	CASSSNRGHEKLFF
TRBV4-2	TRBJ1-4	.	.	TGTGCCAGCAGCCTCTCTTCGAGCAGGAGAACTAATGAAAAACTGTTTTTT	CASSLSSSRRTNEKLFF
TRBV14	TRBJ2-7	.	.	TGTGCCAGCAGCCAAGAGAATAGGAACTACGAGCAGTACTTC	CASSQENRNYEQYF
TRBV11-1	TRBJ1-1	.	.	TGTGCCAGCAGCTTTGGGAACACTGAAGCTTTCTTT	CASSFGNTEAFF
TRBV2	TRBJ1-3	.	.	TGTGCCAGCATGCGGGGGGAGAGCTCTGGAAACACCATATATTTT	CASMRGESSGNTIYF
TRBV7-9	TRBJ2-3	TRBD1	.	TGTGCCAGCAGCCCTCCCAGGACAGGGTGGGGCACAGATACGCAGTATTTT	CASSPPRTGWGTDTQYF
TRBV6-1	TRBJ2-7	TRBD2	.	TGTGCCAGCAGTGTTAGCGGGAGCGTTACGGAGCAGTACTTC	CASSVSGSVTEQYF
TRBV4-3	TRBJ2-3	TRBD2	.	TGCGCCAGCAGCCAAGAAAAAGGTCTAGCGGGAGGGCTTAGCACAGATACGCAGTATTTT	CASSQEKGLAGGLSTDTQYF
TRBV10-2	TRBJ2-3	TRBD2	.	TGCGCCAGCAGTGTAATAGCGGGTGGCCTTAGCACAGATACGCAGTATTTT	CASSVIAGGLSTDTQYF
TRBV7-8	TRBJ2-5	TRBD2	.	TGTGCCAGCAGCAGGGGACTAGCGGGAGGCGGCGAGACCCAGTACTTC	CASSRGLAGGGETQYF